This TCR beta chain was captured by sequencing in a study of response to subunit inactivated influenza vaccine. This clonotype was seen many times. Its matching antigen is unknown. CDR1 KGHSH and CDR2 LQKENI come from the germline V gene. J was trimmed by 4 bases and V by 6 bases; bases with no gene match: 4. This CDR3 has 14 amino acids. Points from the study as a whole: There was a suggestion from the authors that each seasonal influenza vaccination recruits few new T cells.

TCRdb itself ran the RT-PCR reads through MiXCR, one entry per CDR3 protein. Of around 710,000 distinct CDR3 sequences in the sample, around 13% were seen once. This receptor was taken from a man aged 50 to 60 who received an inactivated influenza vaccine. This sequence joins TRBV18 and TRBJ2-7; 12 bases fit TRBD1. The material sequenced was PBMCs from blood, taken around 15 days before vaccination. CDR3 amino acids: CASSGTGGAYEQYF. The CDR3 nucleotides are TGTGCCAGCTCCGGGACAGGGGGCGCGTACGAGCAGTACTTC.